This T cell receptor beta chain derives from a study of T-cell reconstitution after alpha-beta-depleted transplantation in children. The study's findings and limits: Several hundred expanded graft clones reportedly gave rise to the alpha-beta T cells present about two months after transplant. Among T cells one year after transplant, newly produced cells accounted for most counts and diversity. Some patients' high day-60 TCRbeta diversity was attributed to recipient cells surviving conditioning.

The CDR3 totals 16 residues. From germline, CDR1 is SQVTM and CDR2 ANQGSEA. V lost 0 bases and J 9 bases, leaving 22 bases between the germline ends. This clonotype was detected only a few times. Its antigen remains unknown. It was with unique molecular identifiers that the TCRbeta library was prepared. TCRdb passed the PCR reads through MiXCR, listing each CDR3 protein once. The sample comprises 200,000 or so distinct CDR3 sequences, around 7.7% of which are singletons, and 35% rests with the top ten. The origin of this receptor is a male patient between 2 and 15 years old who had a stem cell transplant for acute myeloid leukemia, so the T cells may come from the graft donor. This material consisted of PBMCs, mostly from graft donor cells, taken 360 days after TCRalphabeta/CD19-depleted stem cell transplant. The V call is TRBV29-1, the J call TRBJ2-3; D perhaps matches TRBD2 (5 bases). CDR3 sequence: CSVEDGPSPPTPTQYF. Here the CDR3 DNA reads TGCAGCGTTGAAGATGGACCTAGCCCGCCCACCCCCACGCAGTATTTT.